The 24 T cell receptor beta chains below come from one sample, sequenced in a study of OX40 agonist ivuxolimab in advanced cancers. Assay: immunoSEQ multiplex PCR; the TCRdb copy retains only in-frame clones and omits some. The sample carries 75,000 to 100,000 clones, roughly 90% recorded once. The material sequenced was CD4+ or CD8+ T cells sorted from blood, taken in a trial of the OX40 agonist ivuxolimab. The receptors were sampled from an adult with an advanced solid tumor such as melanoma, head and neck, liver or kidney cancer.

The rearrangement links TRBV28 to TRBJ2-1; a weak D match, TRBD1 (6 bases). V was shortened by 2 bases and J by 8 bases, with 10 bases between the two germline ends. The CDR3 length is 13 residues. CDR1 is MDHEN and CDR2 is SYDVKM in the germline V gene. Written as DNA, the CDR3 is TGTGCCAGCAGTTTAGCTGGGGGCCATGAGCAGTTCTTC. Residues: CASSLAGGHEQFF.

This clone was seen just once. The chain links TRBV7-3 to TRBJ2-3; D is perhaps TRBD2 (6 bases). Germline V gene lookup returns CDR1 SGHTA and CDR2 FQGTGA. Trimming left V 5 bases short and J 2 bases short, with 14 bases between. The CDR3 contains 15 residues. In DNA, the CDR3 is TGTGCCAGCAGCCCCCAGGGACTTGTCACAGATACGCAGTATTTT. Its translation is CASSPQGLVTDTQYF.

The rearrangement uses TRBV10-3 and TRBJ2-1; 12 bases are a match to TRBD1. This CDR3 has 15 amino acids. V lost 6 bases, J lost 7 bases, and 7 bases stayed unmatched. Per the germline V gene, CDR1 is ENHRY and CDR2 is SYGVKD. In nucleotides, the CDR3 is TGTGCCATCAGGGGACAGGGGGCGAAATTTAATGAGCAGTTCTTC. Translation: CAIRGQGAKFNEQFF.

The J gene is TRBJ2-1, the V gene TRBV19; 10 bases line up with TRBD2. The germline gives CDR1 LNHDA, CDR2 SQIVND (reference sequence). Trimming removed 7 bases from V and 8 bases from J; junction bases left unmatched: 8. The CDR3 sequence is 14 residues long. The CDR3, as DNA: TGTGCCAGTAAGCGGGAGGGGTTTGGCGATGAGCAGTTCTTC. It specifies CASKREGFGDEQFF. Full variable domain (remainder filled in from reference TRBV19 and TRBJ2-1): DGGITQSPKYLFRKEGQNVTLSCEQNLNHDAMYWYRQDPGQGLRLIYYSQIVNDFQKGDIAEGYSVSREKKESFPLTVTSAQKNPTAFYLCASKREGFGDEQFFGPGTRLTVL.

The V call is TRBV5-1, the J call TRBJ1-3, with TRBD1 matching over 7 bases. Losses at the gene ends were 4 bases for V and 2 bases for J; bases not matched to a gene: 6. This CDR3 comprises 15 residues. CDR1 and CDR2 (germline): SGHRS, YFSETQ. CDR3 DNA: TGCGCCAGCAGCGTGACAGGGAGAACTGGAAACACCATATATTTT. Translating it yields CASSVTGRTGNTIYF.

This chain connects TRBV2 to TRBJ2-5, with D maybe TRBD1 (5 bases). The germline gives CDR1 SNHLY, CDR2 FYNNEI. The CDR3 is 16 residues long. V gave up 0 bases and J gave up 6 bases, with 17 bases separating them. The CDR3 here is CASSEAQRTLGQTQYF. The CDR3, as DNA: TGTGCCAGCAGTGAAGCGCAAAGGACATTAGGACAGACCCAGTACTTC.

This clone came up once. The chain has TRBV7-9 and TRBJ1-5; 12 bases fit TRBD1. CDR1 and CDR2 from the germline V gene are SEHNR and FQNEAQ (reference sequence). V shed 4 bases and J 0 bases; nucleotides not matched to a gene: 4. CDR3 size: 17 residues. CDR3 region: CASSSRDRGLSNQPQHF. For the CDR3, the DNA is TGTGCCAGCAGCTCCCGGGACAGGGGGCTTAGCAATCAGCCCCAGCATTTT.

V usage is TRBV4-3 and J usage is TRBJ2-7, with TRBD2 identical over 8 bases. The CDR3 length is 16 residues. Germline CDR1 reads LGHNA; CDR2 reads YSLEER. The V segment lost 0 bases and the J segment 1 base; nucleotides outside the gene matches: 5. The CDR3 DNA reads TGCGCCAGCAGCCAAGATCTCGGGACTAGGTCCTACGAGCAGTACTTC. It codes for CASSQDLGTRSYEQYF.

Only a few counts were recorded for this clone. This chain joins TRBV5-1 and TRBJ1-5, with D unresolved. Trimming removed 3 bases from V and 5 bases from J, with 9 bases in between. This CDR3 has 13 residues. Per the germline V gene, CDR1 is SGHRS and CDR2 is YFSETQ. The CDR3 DNA sequence: TGCGCCAGCAGCTCGGACCCCCATCAGCCCCAGCATTTT. It translates to CASSSDPHQPQHF.

This chain joins TRBV29-1 and TRBJ2-5; 13 bases line up with TRBD2. The CDR3 length is 15 residues. From germline, CDR1 is SQVTM and CDR2 ANQGSEA. J lost 1 base, V lost 4 bases, and 3 bases had no gene match. The CDR3 spells CSVVGLAGAQETQYF. DNA of the CDR3: TGCAGCGTTGTTGGACTAGCGGGAGCCCAAGAGACCCAGTACTTC.

V is TRBV11-1 and J is TRBJ1-6; D possibly corresponds to TRBD1 (6 bases). Germline loops: CDR1 SGHAT, CDR2 FQDESV (reference sequence). V dropped 3 bases and J dropped 7 bases, with 13 bases sitting between them. The CDR3 extends over 15 amino acids. In DNA form, the CDR3 reads TGTGCCAGCAGCTTGAGGGGGGGCTTGAATTCACCCCTCCACTTT. This codes for CASSLRGGLNSPLHF.

CDR3 sequence reads: CASSRGTYEQYF. CDR3 DNA sequence: TGTGCCAGCAGCCGGGGGACCTACGAGCAGTACTTC. The chain employs TRBV6-5 and TRBJ2-7; D is perhaps TRBD2 (6 bases). The germline V gene encodes CDR1 MNHEY and CDR2 SVGAGI. This CDR3 has 12 residues. V was pared by 6 bases and J by 2 bases, with 8 bases between.

This clone was seen only once. The V call is TRBV28, the J call TRBJ1-5; D is possibly TRBD1 (6 bases). Germline values: CDR1 MDHEN, CDR2 SYDVKM. Trimming stripped 7 bases from V and 4 bases from J, with 17 bases between. The CDR3 totals 15 residues. This CDR3 reads CASTEGGTTNQPQHF. CDR3 in DNA: TGTGCCAGCACCGAAGGGGGGACGACAAATCAGCCCCAGCATTTT.

The J gene is TRBJ1-2, the V gene TRBV21-1; TRBD1 is taken as the D call from the table, unchecked against the DNA. TRBV21-1 is noted as a pseudogene. The CDR3 sequence is 15 residues long. The CDR3 nucleotides read TGTGCCAGCAGCAAAGGAAGGGGGCGCAACTATGGCTACACCTTC. Residues: CASSKGRGRNYGYTF.

The rearrangement joins TRBV9 to TRBJ2-1; 7 bases match TRBD2. With 0 bases clipped from V and 0 bases from J, the junction kept 3 bases outside the gene matches. The CDR3 spans 16 residues. Germline V gene sequence: CDR1 SGDLS, CDR2 YYNGEE. The CDR3 sequence: CASSVVLASSYNEQFF. CDR3 in DNA: TGTGCCAGCAGCGTAGTACTAGCGAGCTCCTACAATGAGCAGTTCTTC.

The rearrangement joins TRBV6-1 to TRBJ1-5; 7 bases match TRBD1. The germline V gene has CDR1 MNHNS and CDR2 SASEGT. V trimming: 5 bases; J trimming: 7 bases; junction bases outside the gene matches: 8. The CDR3 runs 14 residues. The CDR3 coding sequence is TGTGCCAGCAGTACAGACAGGGTAGGCCAGCCCCAGCATTTT. Protein sequence: CASSTDRVGQPQHF.

The rearrangement joins TRBV9 to TRBJ1-2; 7 positions agree with TRBD1. The J segment lost 11 bases and the V segment lost 3 bases, leaving 22 bases of the junction unmatched. CDR1 and CDR2 from the germline V gene are SGDLS and YYNGEE. The CDR3 spans 17 residues. The DNA of the CDR3 is TGTGCCAGCAGCGCCCATGACAGGGTAGGGTGGACTATGGGGTACACCTTC. This translates into CASSAHDRVGWTMGYTF.

V gene TRBV27 combines with J gene TRBJ2-7; D is perhaps TRBD2 (7 bases). Germline-derived CDR1 and CDR2 are MNHEY and SMNVEV (reference sequence). The CDR3 totals 15 residues. V lost 8 bases and J lost 4, with 21 bases in between. The CDR3 coding sequence is TGTGCCAGCCAATGGGAGGGGGGACCTTCGTACGAGCAGTACTTC. Protein: CASQWEGGPSYEQYF.

This chain links TRBV7-2 with TRBJ2-5, with 10 nucleotides matching TRBD1. The CDR3 consists of 14 residues. Germline V gene lookup returns CDR1 SGHTA and CDR2 FQGNSA. V dropped 1 base and J dropped 5; count of bases not matched to a gene: 1. The chain's CDR3 is CASSLGTGGETQYF. The DNA for the CDR3 is TGTGCCAGCAGCTTAGGGACAGGGGGTGAGACCCAGTACTTC. The full variable domain, with the rest looked up from reference TRBV7-2 and TRBJ2-5, is GAGVSQSPSNKVTEKGKDVELRCDPISGHTALYWYRQSLGQGLEFLIYFQGNSAPDKSGLPSDRFSAERTGGSVSTLTIQRTQQEDSAVYLCASSLGTGGETQYFGPGTRLLVL.

The chain couples TRBV19 to TRBJ2-1; 9 bases map to TRBD2. CDR1 is LNHDA and CDR2 is SQIVND in the germline V gene (reference sequence). The CDR3 loop spans 18 amino acids. J lost 7 bases, V lost 4 bases, and 17 bases had no gene match. The CDR3: CASSRGRSRGGAMNEQFF. The CDR3 bases are TGTGCCAGTAGTAGGGGCCGGTCGCGGGGGGGAGCGATGAATGAGCAGTTCTTC. The full variable domain, in which reference TRBV19 and TRBJ2-1 provide the parts outside the CDR3, is DGGITQSPKYLFRKEGQNVTLSCEQNLNHDAMYWYRQDPGQGLRLIYYSQIVNDFQKGDIAEGYSVSREKKESFPLTVTSAQKNPTAFYLCASSRGRSRGGAMNEQFFGPGTRLTVL.

This sequence joins TRBV18 and TRBJ2-1; 9 bases align to TRBD2. V lost 4 bases and J lost 3; bases outside the gene matches: 13. The CDR3 runs to 18 residues. The germline V gene encodes CDR1 KGHSH and CDR2 LQKENI. The CDR3 sequence is CASSRRGAFSGSYNEQFF. In DNA form, the CDR3 reads TGTGCCAGCTCACGACGGGGGGCCTTTAGCGGGAGCTACAATGAGCAGTTCTTC.

The gene calls are TRBV11-2 and TRBJ2-7; no reliable D call. CDR3 length: 14 residues. V was shortened by 1 base and J by 1 base, with 8 bases between the two germline ends. CDR1 is SGHAT, CDR2 FQNNGV, per germline. The CDR3 DNA is TGTGCCAGCAGCTTAGGAGTCTTATCCTACGAGCAGTACTTC. Translation gives CASSLGVLSYEQYF.

This chain connects TRBV7-9 to TRBJ2-1; D uncertain. The V end lost 1 base, the J end lost 6 bases, and 7 bases lay between the germline ends. Germline assignment: CDR1 SEHNR and CDR2 FQNEAQ (reference sequence). The CDR3 totals 13 residues. The CDR3 region is CASSLVRANEQFF. In nucleotides, the CDR3 is TGTGCCAGCAGCTTAGTTCGGGCCAATGAGCAGTTCTTC. The full variable domain, rest sourced from reference TRBV7-9 and TRBJ2-1, is DTGVSQNPRHKITKRGQNVTFRCDPISEHNRLYWYRQTLGQGPEFLTYFQNEAQLEKSRLLSDRFSAERPKGSFSTLEIQRTEQGDSAMYLCASSLVRANEQFFGPGTRLTVL.

The chain combines TRBV20-1 with TRBJ1-1; D is undetermined. Germline V gene sequence: CDR1 DFQATT, CDR2 SNEGSKA (reference sequence). The V gene lost 5 bases and the J gene lost 11 bases, with 6 bases spanning the gap. This CDR3 contains 8 residues. The CDR3 is CSARRAFF. CDR3 bases: TGCAGTGCTCGAAGGGCTTTCTTT.